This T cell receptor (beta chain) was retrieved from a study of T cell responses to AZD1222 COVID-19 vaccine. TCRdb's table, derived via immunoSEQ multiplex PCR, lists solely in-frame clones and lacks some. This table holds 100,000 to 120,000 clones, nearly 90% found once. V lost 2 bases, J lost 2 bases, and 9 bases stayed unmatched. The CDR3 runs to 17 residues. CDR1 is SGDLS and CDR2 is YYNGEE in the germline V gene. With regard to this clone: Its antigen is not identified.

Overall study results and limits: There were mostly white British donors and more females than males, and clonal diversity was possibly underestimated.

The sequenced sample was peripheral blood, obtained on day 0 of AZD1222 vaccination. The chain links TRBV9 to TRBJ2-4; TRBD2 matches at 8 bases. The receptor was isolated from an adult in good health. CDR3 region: CASSVDPGGGTKNIQYF. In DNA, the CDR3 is TGTGCCAGCAGCGTGGATCCCGGGGGGGGAACCAAAAACATTCAGTACTTC.